The entry that follows covers one T cell receptor (beta chain) sequence. What it binds is not known. Tumor tissue was taken before any definitive surgery or chemotherapy was given. Germline CDR1 and CDR2: SNHLY and FYNNEI. The CDR3 length is 15 residues. V was clipped by 1 base and J by 3 bases; unmatched bases: 5. This specimen belongs to a study of high-grade serous ovarian cancer treatment subgroups. Study summary: Each sample yielded on average approximately 7,500 unique TCR beta rearrangements from around 14,000 reads.

Study results and caveats: Repertoire similarity ranged about 0.11 to 0.79 between tumors of one patient. Bulk tumor TCR sequencing gave no spatial information. Only CDR3 was analyzed; CDR1 and CDR2 were not.

Assay used: immunoSEQ multiplex PCR; TCRdb lists only in-frame clones, some missing. The sample has fewer than 20,000 clones, about 75% seen once. This chain joins TRBV2 and TRBJ2-7; 8 positions agree with TRBD2. The sequence derives from a human donor with high-grade serous ovarian cancer. Sequencing was done on a sample of tumor tissue. The CDR3 reads CASSEGGGGFYEQYF. The CDR3 nucleotides read TGTGCCAGCAGTGAAGGGGGCGGGGGGTTCTACGAGCAGTACTTC.